A single sample is the source of the 30 T cell receptor beta chains below, sequenced in a study of blood T cell repertoires in COVID-19. Some clones are missing from TCRdb's copy, which holds only in-frame ones; the method was immunoSEQ multiplex PCR. The table shows 410,000 or so clones, with 70% to 90% occurring only once. Sequencing was performed on peripheral blood. All receptors come from a woman between 35 and 50 years old with COVID-19, enrolled during active disease.

This clone was seen a single time. This chain connects TRBV5-1 to TRBJ1-4, with TRBD1 matching 7 bases. CDR1 and CDR2 (germline): SGHRS, YFSETQ. This CDR3 is built from 15 residues. V lost 0 bases to trimming and J lost 3 bases; unmatched junction nucleotides: 2. For the CDR3, the DNA is TGCGCCAGCAGCTTGGTAGGGACAGCTAATGAAAAACTGTTTTTT. Amino acid sequence: CASSLVGTANEKLFF. Combining the CDR3 with reference TRBV5-1 and TRBJ1-4 gives the whole variable domain KAGVTQTPRYLIKTRGQQVTLSCSPISGHRSVSWYQQTPGQGLQFLFEYFSETQRNKGNFPGRFSGRQFSNSRSEMNVSTLELGDSALYLCASSLVGTANEKLFFGSGTQLSVL.

At least ten counts were recorded for this clone. The CDR3 region has the DNA TGTGCCAGCAGTTGGCGTAGCGGGAGTGATGAGCAGTTCTTC. Translating gives CASSWRSGSDEQFF. The genes are TRBV27 and TRBJ2-1; TRBD2 agrees at 9 bases. The CDR3 runs to 14 residues. V lost 4 bases to trimming and J lost 8 bases; unmatched junction nucleotides: 6. The germline V gene has CDR1 MNHEY and CDR2 SMNVEV (reference sequence).

The chain carries TRBV28 and TRBJ1-5; D possibly corresponds to TRBD1 (6 bases). Trimming shortened V by 4 bases and J by 5 bases, and 18 bases separated the two germline ends. This CDR3 has 16 amino acids. CDR1 MDHEN and CDR2 SYDVKM come from the germline V gene. The CDR3 sequence is CASSSKGQGPYQPQHF. CDR3 in DNA: TGTGCCAGCAGTTCAAAGGGGCAGGGGCCGTATCAGCCCCAGCATTTT.

This clone was detected once. The rearrangement uses TRBV29-1 and TRBJ2-1, with 7 positions matching TRBD2. Germline CDR1 reads SQVTM; CDR2 reads ANQGSEA. The V segment lost 2 bases and the J segment 8 bases; nucleotides outside the gene matches: 15. The CDR3 contains 16 residues. CDR3 nucleotide sequence: TGCAGCGTTGAATGGAGAGAAGGACTAGTAGGCGATGAGCAGTTCTTC. Protein product: CSVEWREGLVGDEQFF.

DNA of the CDR3: TGTGCCAGCAGCGGACAGGGTGGAGATACGCAGTATTTT. Its translation: CASSGQGGDTQYF. The chain is built from TRBV7-2 and TRBJ2-3; 8 bases line up with TRBD1. The germline V gene has CDR1 SGHTA and CDR2 FQGNSA. J lost 5 bases, V lost 5 bases, and 3 bases had no gene match. CDR3 length: 13 amino acids.

This clone was seen once. The chain combines TRBV7-2 with TRBJ1-2, with D possibly TRBD1 on 6 matching bases. CDR1 is SGHTA, CDR2 FQGNSA, per germline. The CDR3 has 13 residues. V was pared by 5 bases and J by 2 bases, with 9 bases between. The CDR3 bases are TGTGCCAGCAGCAGAACAGGGAACTATGGCTACACCTTC. It translates to CASSRTGNYGYTF.

The chain employs TRBV6-6 and TRBJ1-1; D gene uncertain. The V gene lost 7 bases and the J gene lost 2 bases, with 17 bases spanning the gap. Germline CDR1 reads MNHNY; CDR2 reads SVGAGI (reference sequence). The CDR3 consists of 15 residues. CDR3 protein: CASTRTVITNTEAFF. The CDR3 nucleotides are TGTGCCAGCACTCGAACCGTTATAACTAACACTGAAGCTTTCTTT.

The chain carries TRBV27 and TRBJ1-1, with no clear D. V lost 1 base to trimming and J lost 1 base, with 10 bases between them. CDR1 is MNHEY, CDR2 SMNVEV, per germline (reference sequence). The CDR3 totals 15 residues. The CDR3 bases are TGTGCCAGCAGTTTATTTTCGACGGGGAACACTGAAGCTTTCTTT. Its protein is CASSLFSTGNTEAFF.

The J gene is TRBJ1-3, the V gene TRBV12-3 or TRBV12-4; D not resolved. The CDR3 runs 13 residues. Deletions cut 9 bases from V and 0 bases from J, with 9 bases between. The CDR3 DNA sequence: TGTGCCAGTCAGGTCCTCTCTGGAAACACCATATATTTT. As protein: CASQVLSGNTIYF.

This clone showed up just once. This chain joins TRBV30 and TRBJ1-5; D unclear. Trimming removed 0 bases at V and 2 bases at J, with 14 bases between. The CDR3 has 16 residues. Per germline, CDR1 GTSNPN and CDR2 SVGIG (reference sequence). The CDR3 region is CAWSVRGTIGNQPQHF. Here the CDR3 DNA reads TGTGCCTGGAGTGTTAGAGGCACGATTGGCAATCAGCCCCAGCATTTT.

This clone was detected a few times. The V call is TRBV3-1 (or the pseudogene TRBV3-2), the J call TRBJ1-2, with 11 bases aligning to TRBD1. Trimming at V came to 3 bases and at J to 4 bases, leaving 4 bases not matched to a gene. The CDR3 is 15 residues long. CDR1 LGHDT and CDR2 YNNKEL come from the germline V gene (reference sequence). The CDR3 DNA reads as TGTGCCAGCAGCCAGAGGGACAGGGGGATCTATGGCTACACCTTC. Amino acids: CASSQRDRGIYGYTF.

V is TRBV27 and J is TRBJ2-7, with a possible D match to TRBD1 (6 bases). The length of the CDR3 is 15 residues. CDR1 and CDR2 from the germline V gene are MNHEY and SMNVEV (reference sequence). V was cut by 0 bases and J by 3 bases, with 12 bases left in between. The CDR3 bases are TGTGCCAGCAGTTTATCTCCAGGACAGAGCTACGAGCAGTACTTC. Protein product: CASSLSPGQSYEQYF.

This chain uses TRBV29-1 with TRBJ2-2; 10 bases agree with TRBD1. J was trimmed by 13 bases and V by 6 bases; bases with no gene match: 11. Looked up from germline, CDR1 is SQVTM and CDR2 is ANQGSEA. The length of the CDR3 is 13 residues. The CDR3 protein is CSVGPGTGEGLFF. For the CDR3, the DNA is TGCAGCGTCGGTCCCGGGACAGGGGAGGGGCTGTTTTTT.

This chain connects TRBV5-4 to TRBJ1-2; 7 positions agree with TRBD1. V lost 3 bases to trimming and J lost 4 bases; unmatched junction nucleotides: 6. Per the germline V gene, CDR1 is SGHNT and CDR2 is YYREEE (reference sequence). The CDR3 runs 14 residues. CDR3 amino acids: CASSSLTGAYGYTF. Written as DNA, the CDR3 is TGTGCCAGCAGCTCCCTTACAGGGGCCTATGGCTACACCTTC.

DNA for the CDR3: TGCAGCGTTTCCCCTAAGCTGACGGCGGGGGCTTTCTTT. Its protein is CSVSPKLTAGAFF. The chain has TRBV29-1 and TRBJ1-1; D remains unclear. V was clipped by 5 bases and J by 11 bases, with 21 bases between them. Germline-derived CDR1 and CDR2 are SQVTM and ANQGSEA. The CDR3 spans 13 residues.

V gene TRBV30 combines with J gene TRBJ1-3; 7 bases match TRBD1. In germline, CDR1 is GTSNPN, CDR2 SVGIG (reference sequence). This CDR3 region has 12 residues. V shed 8 bases and J 3 bases; nucleotides not matched to a gene: 4. CDR3 sequence (DNA): TGTGCCGCTCGGGACAGTGGAAACACCATATATTTT. Residues: CAARDSGNTIYF.

This rearrangement joins TRBV7-9 to TRBJ2-1, with no clear D. The V and J ends lost 2 bases and 1 base respectively, with 9 bases between them. This CDR3 contains 15 residues. Germline V gene data show CDR1 as SEHNR and CDR2 as FQNEAQ (reference sequence). CDR3: CASSLPILSYNEQFF. The DNA for the CDR3 is TGTGCCAGCAGCTTACCTATTCTATCCTACAATGAGCAGTTCTTC.

V gene TRBV6-2 or TRBV6-3 combines with J gene TRBJ2-7, with 7 bases lining up with TRBD1. The CDR3 length is 16 residues. Trimming removed 6 bases from V and 2 bases from J; junction bases left unmatched: 13. CDR1 MNHEY and CDR2 SVGEGT come from the germline V gene. DNA for the CDR3: TGTGCCAGCAGCCCACCACAGGGGCCACGACCCTACGAGCAGTACTTC. Protein: CASSPPQGPRPYEQYF.

The V and J genes are TRBV25-1 and TRBJ1-4; maybe TRBD1 (6 bases). The CDR3 consists of 15 residues. The germline V gene has CDR1 MGHDK and CDR2 SYGVNS. The V end lost 2 bases, the J end lost 6 bases, and 13 bases lay between the germline ends. The DNA of the CDR3 is TGTGCCAGCAGTGAAGGGGGCAGACTGGATGAAAAACTGTTTTTT. Translating gives CASSEGGRLDEKLFF.

This clone was observed once. V is TRBV30 and J is TRBJ1-5; D is unclear. Trimming shortened V by 4 bases and J by 6 bases, and 16 bases separated the two germline ends. The length of the CDR3 is 14 residues. Germline V CDR1 and CDR2: GTSNPN, SVGIG (reference sequence). The CDR3 loop is CAWKMLCRGQPQHF. CDR3 nucleotides: TGTGCCTGGAAGATGTTATGCCGGGGTCAGCCCCAGCATTTT.

The V and J genes are TRBV11-2 and TRBJ2-7; D may be TRBD1 (6 bases). Germline values: CDR1 SGHAT, CDR2 FQNNGV. Trimming pared 5 bases from V and 7 bases from J, leaving 18 bases between. The CDR3 totals 14 residues. The CDR3 nucleotides are TGTGCCAGCAGCCTCCAGGACAGTTACGGGGAGCAGTACTTC. Its protein product is CASSLQDSYGEQYF.

This chain joins TRBV7-2 and TRBJ1-1; unclear D gene. Per germline, CDR1 SGHTA and CDR2 FQGNSA. The CDR3 spans 14 residues. With 1 base removed from V and 2 bases from J, the gap between germline ends came to 8 bases. In DNA, the CDR3 is TGTGCCAGCAGCTTAGTTAACATTAACACTGAAGCTTTCTTT. Its protein is CASSLVNINTEAFF.

The chain combines TRBV19 with TRBJ1-3, with D unclear. The germline V gene has CDR1 LNHDA and CDR2 SQIVND (reference sequence). V dropped 0 bases and J dropped 0 bases, with 6 bases sitting between them. The CDR3 totals 15 residues. In DNA, the CDR3 is TGTGCCAGTAGTATAGATCAGTCCTCTGGAAACACCATATATTTT. This codes for CASSIDQSSGNTIYF.

This chain uses TRBV5-4 with TRBJ1-2; 9 nucleotides line up with TRBD1. The CDR3 extends over 16 amino acids. J gave up 4 bases and V 4 bases, and 11 bases lay outside the gene matches. The germline gives CDR1 SGHNT, CDR2 YYREEE (reference sequence). Here the CDR3 reads CASSDRGQGVSYGYTF. As DNA, the CDR3 is TGTGCCAGCAGCGATAGGGGACAGGGCGTTTCCTATGGCTACACCTTC. Full variable domain (outside the CDR3, taken from reference TRBV5-4 and TRBJ1-2): ETGVTQSPTHLIKTRGQQVTLRCSSQSGHNTVSWYQQALGQGPQFIFQYYREEENGRGNFPPRFSGLQFPNYSSELNVNALELDDSALYLCASSDRGQGVSYGYTFGSGTRLTVV.

The chain links TRBV11-2 to TRBJ1-2; 8 bases fit TRBD1. The CDR3 spans 15 residues. Per germline, CDR1 SGHAT and CDR2 FQNNGV. Trimming cost V 4 bases and J 0 bases; bases outside gene matches: 4. As DNA, the CDR3 is TGTGCCAGCAGCTCCCGGACAGGGACTAACTATGGCTACACCTTC. It is translated as CASSSRTGTNYGYTF.

The sample holds a few counts of this clone. The chain couples TRBV28 to TRBJ2-7, with 13 bases identical to TRBD2. Germline CDR1 MDHEN, CDR2 SYDVKM. Trimming removed 3 bases from V and 4 bases from J; junction bases left unmatched: 3. This CDR3 is built from 15 residues. Here the CDR3 DNA reads TGTGCCAGCAGTTTGCCGGGACTAGCGGGATACGAGCAGTACTTC. Amino acids: CASSLPGLAGYEQYF.

The chain carries TRBV2 and TRBJ1-5; D remains unclear. The CDR3 covers 13 residues. Trimming removed 6 bases at V and 0 bases at J, with 6 bases between. CDR1 is SNHLY, CDR2 FYNNEI, per germline. DNA of the CDR3: TGTGCCAGCAGATACAGTAGCAATCAGCCCCAGCATTTT. As protein: CASRYSSNQPQHF.

The chain links TRBV7-9 to TRBJ1-2; D is possibly TRBD1 (5 bases). Germline assignment: CDR1 SEHNR and CDR2 FQNEAQ (reference sequence). Trimming removed 0 bases from V and 8 bases from J, with 10 bases in between. The length of the CDR3 is 13 residues. The CDR3 sequence: CASSLAQEGGYTF. The CDR3 DNA reads TGTGCCAGCAGCTTAGCGCAGGAGGGGGGCTACACCTTC.

This clone appeared a few times. The chain is built from TRBV15 and TRBJ1-3; a weak D match, TRBD1 (5 bases). CDR1 is LNHNV, CDR2 YYDKDF, per germline (reference sequence). With 1 base removed from V and 0 bases from J, the gap between germline ends came to 19 bases. The CDR3 has 19 residues. In DNA, the CDR3 is TGTGCCACCAGCAGAGCGCGGATAAGGGGTATTAGCTCTGGAAACACCATATATTTT. This encodes CATSRARIRGISSGNTIYF.

CDR3 DNA: TGTGCCATCAGTGAGGGGGCATTAGCTTTCTTT. This codes for CAISEGALAFF. The chain uses TRBV10-3 and TRBJ1-1, with a possible D match to TRBD1 (5 bases). V lost 2 bases, J lost 10 bases, and 8 bases lay in between. Germline values: CDR1 ENHRY, CDR2 SYGVKD. The CDR3 is 11 amino acids.